Below are 10 T cell receptor beta chains sequenced from a single sample in a study of blood T cell repertoires in COVID-19 (dated by TCRdb to 2018 to 2020). Library preparation employed the immunoSEQ multiplex PCR assay. TCRdb mirrors the immuneACCESS table, restricted to in-frame sequences. Some clones are absent from its copies; in checked studies, under half trace to an unresolved V gene, and the reason for the others is unknown. The sample table shows some 96,000 clones, and about nine tenths are seen once. Jointly, the top ten make up over 9% of the sample. Input material: peripheral blood. The receptor set was obtained from a man aged 50 or older with acute or convalescent COVID-19.

This clone came up once. This chain connects TRBV5-1 to TRBJ2-7; D is undetermined. The CDR3 consists of 12 residues. Germline assignment: CDR1 SGHRS and CDR2 YFSETQ. The ends were cut back, 0 bases at V and 6 bases at J, with 7 bases in the middle. CDR3 DNA: TGCGCCAGCAGCTTGGGACTGCGCGAGCAGTACTTC. Amino acids: CASSLGLREQYF.

The chain is built from TRBV5-1 and TRBJ1-1, with unresolved D. The CDR3 spans 14 residues. Trimming removed 0 bases at V and 1 base at J, with 7 bases between. Per the germline V gene, CDR1 is SGHRS and CDR2 is YFSETQ. This chain's CDR3 is CASSLAVWNTEAFF. CDR3 in DNA: TGCGCCAGCAGCTTGGCCGTCTGGAACACTGAAGCTTTCTTT.

The J gene is TRBJ2-5, the V gene TRBV27; the match to TRBD1 covers 7 bases. The CDR3 totals 13 residues. From germline, CDR1 is MNHEY and CDR2 SMNVEV (reference sequence). The V segment lost 6 bases and the J segment 2 bases; nucleotides outside the gene matches: 3. CDR3 region: CASRRQGQETQYF. The CDR3 coding sequence is TGTGCCAGCAGACGACAGGGTCAAGAGACCCAGTACTTC.

CDR3 protein: CAWSRGTAGYTF. The CDR3 DNA reads as TGTGCCTGGAGTCGGGGGACCGCTGGCTACACCTTC. The chain recombines TRBV30 with TRBJ1-2, with D possibly matching TRBD1 (5 bases). This CDR3 is built from 12 residues. Trimming shortened V by 2 bases and J by 7 bases, and 11 bases separated the two germline ends. Germline V CDR1 and CDR2: GTSNPN, SVGIG (reference sequence).

The gene calls are TRBV6-5 and TRBJ1-2; 11 nucleotides agree with TRBD1. The CDR3 totals 13 residues. The germline CDR1 and CDR2 sequences are MNHEY and SVGAGI. With 6 bases clipped from V and 8 bases from J, the junction kept 5 bases outside the gene matches. The CDR3 here is CASSKDRGQGYTF. The DNA of the CDR3 is TGTGCCAGCAGCAAGGACAGGGGGCAAGGCTACACCTTC.

This sequence joins TRBV24-1 and TRBJ1-2, with 9 nucleotides matching TRBD1. Germline trimming cut 3 bases from V and 3 bases from J; bases unmatched to any gene: 7. Germline V lookup: CDR1 KGHDR, CDR2 SFDVKD. The CDR3 has 16 residues. The CDR3 nucleotides read TGTGCCACCAGTGATCCCGGGACAGGGAAAGACTATGGCTACACCTTC. This translates into CATSDPGTGKDYGYTF.

This clone was seen more than once but under ten times. The chain recombines TRBV5-1 with TRBJ1-5; D may be TRBD1 (6 bases). Germline CDR1 SGHRS, CDR2 YFSETQ. CDR3 length equals 14 residues. V was pared by 5 bases and J by 6 bases, with 15 bases between. The DNA for the CDR3 is TGCGCCAGCAGTCCACAGGGTGGGCTTCAGCCCCAGCATTTT. This translates into CASSPQGGLQPQHF. Filled out from reference TRBV5-1 and TRBJ1-5, the complete variable domain reads KAGVTQTPRYLIKTRGQQVTLSCSPISGHRSVSWYQQTPGQGLQFLFEYFSETQRNKGNFPGRFSGRQFSNSRSEMNVSTLELGDSALYLCASSPQGGLQPQHFGDGTRLSIL.

This chain's CDR3 is CASSIDSLRPQHF. The CDR3, as DNA: TGTGCCAGTAGTATAGACAGTTTAAGGCCCCAGCATTTT. V gene TRBV19 combines with J gene TRBJ1-5; D is undetermined. In germline, CDR1 is LNHDA, CDR2 SQIVND (reference sequence). Trimming removed 0 bases from V and 9 bases from J, with 9 bases in between. This CDR3 spans 13 amino acids.

There are a few counts of this clone. The chain combines TRBV25-1 with TRBJ2-5, with TRBD1 matching 9 bases. The germline gives CDR1 MGHDK, CDR2 SYGVNS. With V trimmed by 4 bases and J by 1 base, 7 bases remained unmatched. CDR3 length equals 16 residues. The CDR3 DNA sequence: TGTGCCAGCAGTGTGGGACAGGGACGCTCCCAAGAGACCCAGTACTTC. This translates into CASSVGQGRSQETQYF.

V usage is TRBV25-1 and J usage is TRBJ2-1; a possible D gene is TRBD1 (6 bases). V was pared by 3 bases and J by 11 bases, with 11 bases between. From germline, CDR1 is MGHDK and CDR2 SYGVNS. The length of the CDR3 is 12 residues. The CDR3 spells CASSEGARKQFF. DNA for the CDR3: TGTGCCAGCAGTGAGGGGGCCAGGAAGCAGTTCTTC.